This TCR beta chain was observed in a study of T cells in Graves' hyperthyroidism and ophthalmopathy (dated by TCRdb to the late 2010s). Study-level background: Peripheral blood samples were taken at initial diagnosis, before any treatment was given. Following sampling, methimazole starting at 30 mg daily was given to hyperthyroidism patients, and high-dose intravenous methylprednisolone was given to ophthalmopathy patients. In about 6 Graves' hyperthyroidism patients, the study also compared T-cell repertoires from thyroid tissue with T-cell repertoires from blood. An independent validation cohort of fewer than 20 hyperthyroidism patients and 17 patients who later progressed to ophthalmopathy tested prospective prediction of ophthalmopathy. TCR V-J signatures able to tell the groups apart were searched for in a discovery cohort of around 95 patients, of whom around 43 had Graves' ophthalmopathy and 55 to 60 had stable Graves' hyperthyroidism. According to the paper, TCR Vbeta CDR3 sequencing was carried out on over 130 peripheral blood samples, which came from about 45 ophthalmopathy, around 75 hyperthyroidism and roughly 17 progressor patients. The roughly 91 discovery patients were randomly divided into training and test sets at a 7:3 ratio.

Ophthalmopathy patients had moderately to severely active disease, with a Clinical Activity Score of 3 or more, a NOSPECS grade of 4 or more, and a disease duration of less than 3 months. The study excluded patients with uncontrolled infections, other autoimmune diseases, pregnancy or lactation. Clinical symptoms, serum thyroxine and TRAb, thyroid ultrasound, and orbital computed tomography formed the basis for the diagnoses. PBMCs were separated from approximately 10 ml of fresh peripheral blood using Ficoll-Paque density gradient centrifugation. Total RNA was extracted with Trizol reagent, and quality was checked on an Agilent 2100 Bioanalyzer. Turning to this clonotype: Its binding antigen is unknown. Per-base quality was not reported, and no clone a single base away is much larger than it.

Overall study results and their limits: No statistical method was used to fix the sample size in advance, and group allocation was not hidden from the investigators. In cross-validation, a model built on a 13 V-J signature told ophthalmopathy apart from stable hyperthyroidism with roughly 87% sensitivity and roughly 82% specificity, and in testing the same model reached 80%/75%. Blood samples also contained most of the expanded thyroid clonotypes (frequency above 0.001), which suggests that blood repertoires may reflect thyroid immune responses. In validation, the model predicted progression to ophthalmopathy a median of roughly 6.2 months before onset, with 70% to 71% sensitivity and 72.22% specificity.

CDR1 is given as DFQATT and CDR2 as SNEGSKA, both from the germline V gene (reference sequence). Including the terminal cysteine and phenylalanine, the CDR3 comprises 12 residues. Only the CDR3 portion is preserved as DNA: 36 bases, with reading frame beginning at the first base. Between the V and J ends, shortened by 5 bases and 3 bases respectively, the junction contains 11 bases. The TCR beta CDR3 regions were amplified from the RNA transcripts. For the first round of RT-PCR on the TCR CDR3, the HTBI primer set was used together with the Qiagen OneStep RT-PCR kit. The libraries were constructed in a second round of multiplex PCR and then size-selected and purified. Paired-end sequencing of the libraries was performed with 100 bp reads on an Illumina HiSeq2000. The original methods were these. Raw data were processed with SOAPnuke, discarding reads with adapters, uncalled bases, mean Phred below 15, or no exact constant-primer or identifier match. COPE v1.2.5 was used to merge the high-quality paired reads, and each unique nucleotide sequence was defined as a clonotype. MiTCR v1.1 was used to align the clonotypes against IMGT TRBV, TRBD and TRBJ reference segments. Analysis was restricted to V-J combinations with a frequency above 0.0001, which covered 99.2% of repertoires. A TCS score was defined as the ratio between F50 (clonal expansion) and ExV (chaos), using BLOSUM62-based TCRdist between CDR3 peptides within each V-J. Welch's t-statistics and random forest reduced 500 to 550 V-J features to about 12, which were used in a naive Bayes classifier (R e1071). The raw public reads went through TCRdb reprocessing: fastp at Q25, MiXCR clone calling, in-frame beta chains kept. Entries that share a CDR3 protein sequence are merged under the most common genes and DNA. The V and J calls and clone size are TCRdb's, not the authors'. For this sample the table gives tens of thousands of distinct CDR3 sequences, of which less than 60% were detected only once. The top ten hold about 9.8% of the sample.

Specimen: blood. This clonotype was obtained from a woman aged 50 to 60 with Graves' ophthalmopathy. The chain joins TRBV20-1 to TRBJ2-7; TRBD1 is a weak D gene call, 5 bases matching. The sequenced DNA: TGCAGTGCTCGGACAAGTCACTACGAGCAGTACTTC. This yields the protein CSARTSHYEQYF.